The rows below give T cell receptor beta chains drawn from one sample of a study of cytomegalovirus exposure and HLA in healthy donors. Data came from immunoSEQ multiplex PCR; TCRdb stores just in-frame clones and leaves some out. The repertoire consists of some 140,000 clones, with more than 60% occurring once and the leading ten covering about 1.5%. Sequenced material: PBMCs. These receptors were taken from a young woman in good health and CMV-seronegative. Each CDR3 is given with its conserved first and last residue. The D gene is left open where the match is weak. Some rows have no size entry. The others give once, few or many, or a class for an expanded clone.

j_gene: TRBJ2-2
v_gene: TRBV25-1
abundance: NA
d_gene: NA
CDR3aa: CASSETGVAGELFF
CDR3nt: TGTGCCAGCAGTGAAACGGGGGTCGCCGGGGAGCTGTTTTTT

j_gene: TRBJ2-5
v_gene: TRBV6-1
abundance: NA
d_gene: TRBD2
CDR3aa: CASILSGSVRETQYF
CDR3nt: TGTGCCAGCATCCTTAGCGGGAGTGTACGAGAGACCCAGTACTTC

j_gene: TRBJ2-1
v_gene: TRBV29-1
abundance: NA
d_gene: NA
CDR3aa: CSVGPGNEQFF
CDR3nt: TGCAGCGTTGGCCCCGGCAATGAGCAGTTCTTC

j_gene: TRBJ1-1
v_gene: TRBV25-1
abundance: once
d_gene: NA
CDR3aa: CASSESLRGGNTEAFF
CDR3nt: TGTGCCAGCAGTGAATCCCTGAGAGGGGGGAACACTGAAGCTTTCTTT

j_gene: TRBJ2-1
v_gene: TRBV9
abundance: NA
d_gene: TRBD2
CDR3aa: CASSVAGGRYLNEQFF
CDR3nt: TGTGCCAGCAGCGTAGCTGGCGGGAGGTACCTCAATGAGCAGTTCTTC

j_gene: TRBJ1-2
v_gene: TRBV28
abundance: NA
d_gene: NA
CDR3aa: CASRQNYGYTF
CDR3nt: TGTGCCAGCAGGCAGAACTATGGCTACACCTTC

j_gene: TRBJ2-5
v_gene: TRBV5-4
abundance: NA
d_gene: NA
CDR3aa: CASSLGPSGQETQYF
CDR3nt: TGTGCCAGCAGCTTGGGGCCGTCAGGGCAAGAGACCCAGTACTTC

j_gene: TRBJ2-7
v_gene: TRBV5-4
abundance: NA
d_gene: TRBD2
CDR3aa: CASSSAGGRGGSYEQYF
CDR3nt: TGTGCCAGCAGCTCAGCGGGAGGGCGGGGAGGGTCTTACGAGCAGTACTTC

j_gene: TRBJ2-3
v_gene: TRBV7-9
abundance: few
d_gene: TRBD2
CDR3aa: CASSSWEGEGTQYF
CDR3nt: TGTGCCAGCAGCTCCTGGGAGGGCGAAGGTACGCAGTATTTT

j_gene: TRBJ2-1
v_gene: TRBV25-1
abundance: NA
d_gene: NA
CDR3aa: CASSSLTPGVSSYNEQFF
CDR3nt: TGTGCCAGCAGTTCCCTAACTCCAGGGGTAAGCTCCTACAATGAGCAGTTCTTC

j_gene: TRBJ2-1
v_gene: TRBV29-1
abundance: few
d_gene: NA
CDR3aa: CSVGWPTLNEQFF
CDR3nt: TGCAGCGTTGGGTGGCCAACCTTGAATGAGCAGTTCTTC

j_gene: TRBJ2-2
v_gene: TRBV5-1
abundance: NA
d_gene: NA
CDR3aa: CASTGRGRGDGELFF
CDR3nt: TGCGCCAGCACCGGACGGGGGAGAGGGGACGGGGAGCTGTTTTTT

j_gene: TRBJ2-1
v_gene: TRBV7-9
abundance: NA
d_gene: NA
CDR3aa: CASSLDWNEQFF
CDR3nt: TGTGCCAGCAGCCTGGACTGGAATGAGCAGTTCTTC

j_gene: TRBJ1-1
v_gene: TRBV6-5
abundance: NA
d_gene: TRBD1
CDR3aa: CASRPQGITEAFF
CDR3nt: TGTGCCAGCAGGCCACAGGGGATCACTGAAGCTTTCTTT

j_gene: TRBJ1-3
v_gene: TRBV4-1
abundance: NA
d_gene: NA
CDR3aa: CASSQDRHKFGNTIYF
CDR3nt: TGCGCCAGCAGCCAAGACCGACACAAGTTCGGAAACACCATATATTTT

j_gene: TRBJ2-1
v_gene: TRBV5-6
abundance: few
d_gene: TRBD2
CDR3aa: CASSPALAGVGNEQFF
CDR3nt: TGTGCCAGCAGCCCCGCGCTAGCGGGAGTTGGTAATGAGCAGTTCTTC

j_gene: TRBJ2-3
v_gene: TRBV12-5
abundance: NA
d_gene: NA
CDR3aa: CASGLTGAQADTQYF
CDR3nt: TGTGCTAGTGGTTTGACAGGAGCCCAGGCAGATACGCAGTATTTT

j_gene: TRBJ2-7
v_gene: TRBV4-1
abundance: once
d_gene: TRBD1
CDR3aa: CASSQPQGDRSSYEQYF
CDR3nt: TGCGCCAGCAGCCAACCCCAGGGGGACAGGAGCTCCTACGAGCAGTACTTC

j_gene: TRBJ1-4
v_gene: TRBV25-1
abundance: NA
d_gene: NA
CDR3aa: CASSESFNEKLFF
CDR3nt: TGTGCCAGCAGTGAATCCTTTAATGAAAAACTGTTTTTT

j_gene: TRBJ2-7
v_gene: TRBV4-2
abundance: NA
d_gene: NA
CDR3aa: CASSPSTDLRNEQYF
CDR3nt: TGTGCCAGCAGCCCTTCGACAGATTTACGAAACGAGCAGTACTTC

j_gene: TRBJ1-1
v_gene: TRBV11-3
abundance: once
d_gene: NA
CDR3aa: CASSSGGSAFF
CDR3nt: TGTGCCAGCTCCTCGGGGGGCTCAGCTTTCTTT

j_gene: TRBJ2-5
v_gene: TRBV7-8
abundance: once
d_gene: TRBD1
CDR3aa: CASSPSGTGESETQYF
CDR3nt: TGTGCCAGCAGCCCATCAGGGACAGGGGAAAGCGAGACCCAGTACTTC